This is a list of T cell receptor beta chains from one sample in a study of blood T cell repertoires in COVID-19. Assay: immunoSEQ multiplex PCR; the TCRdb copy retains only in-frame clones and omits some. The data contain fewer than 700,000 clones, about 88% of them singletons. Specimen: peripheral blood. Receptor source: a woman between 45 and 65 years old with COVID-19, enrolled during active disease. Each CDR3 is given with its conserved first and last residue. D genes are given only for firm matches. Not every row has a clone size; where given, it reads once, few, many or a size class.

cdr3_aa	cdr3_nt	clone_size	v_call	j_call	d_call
CATSDSTAELLNEQFF	TGTGCCACCAGTGATTCGACAGCCGAATTACTCAATGAGCAGTTCTTC	.	TRBV24-1	TRBJ2-1	.
CSASAVYSNQPQHF	TGCAGTGCTAGTGCCGTTTATAGCAATCAGCCCCAGCATTTT	.	TRBV20-1	TRBJ1-5	.
CASSLSSGRQELTYGYTF	TGTGCCAGCAGCTTATCCTCGGGAAGGCAGGAATTAACCTATGGCTACACCTTC	.	TRBV7-8	TRBJ1-2	.
CASSTDRGTNEQFF	TGTGCCAGCAGTACCGACAGGGGAACGAATGAGCAGTTCTTC	.	TRBV6-4	TRBJ2-1	TRBD1
CASSPRDRSLYGYTF	TGTGCCAGTAGCCCTAGGGACAGGTCACTCTATGGCTACACCTTC	.	TRBV19	TRBJ1-2	TRBD1
CASSPGTSGVGEQYF	TGTGCCAGCAGCCCCGGGACTAGCGGGGTCGGCGAGCAGTACTTC	.	TRBV7-3	TRBJ2-7	TRBD2
CTSSQGCKTKGSPLHF	TGCACCAGCAGCCAAGGTTGCAAAACCAAGGGGTCACCCCTCCACTTT	few	TRBV1	TRBJ1-6	.
CAWSTGVSNSPLHF	TGTGCCTGGTCCACAGGGGTGAGTAATTCACCCCTCCACTTT	.	TRBV30	TRBJ1-6	TRBD1
CASGFGGAGNEQFF	TGCGCCAGCGGGTTCGGGGGGGCCGGCAATGAGCAGTTCTTC	.	TRBV10-1	TRBJ2-1	TRBD2
CARPGQGTNGELFF	TGTGCCAGGCCGGGACAGGGGACGAACGGGGAGCTGTTTTTT	.	TRBV6-5	TRBJ2-2	TRBD1
CASSEVGNIQYF	TGTGCCAGTAGTGAGGTCGGGAACATTCAGTACTTC	.	TRBV19	TRBJ2-4	.
CASSRREAGFYEQYF	TGTGCCAGCAGCCGCCGTGAAGCGGGGTTCTACGAGCAGTACTTC	.	TRBV11-1	TRBJ2-7	TRBD2
CASSRLRGTSYEQYF	TGTGCCAGCAGCCGGTTGAGGGGGACCTCCTACGAGCAGTACTTC	once	TRBV5-4	TRBJ2-7	.
CASSSLGGPNQPQHF	TGTGCCAGCAGCTCCCTTGGAGGCCCCAATCAGCCCCAGCATTTT	.	TRBV6-5	TRBJ1-5	.
CASSDGQGAYEQYF	TGCGCCAGCAGTGATGGACAGGGGGCTTACGAGCAGTACTTC	.	TRBV10-1	TRBJ2-7	TRBD1
CASSLAAGTYNEQFF	TGCGCCAGCAGCTTGGCGGCAGGGACCTACAATGAGCAGTTCTTC	.	TRBV5-1	TRBJ2-1	.
CASSPEDRPLHSLTLYF	TGTGCCAGCAGTCCCGAGGACAGGCCCCTACACTCTCTTACGCTGTATTTT	.	TRBV27	TRBJ2-3	TRBD1
CAWSVRQGDGEQYF	TGTGCCTGGAGTGTACGGCAGGGGGATGGCGAGCAGTACTTC	.	TRBV30	TRBJ2-7	TRBD1
CASSLPSTGFGGYTF	TGTGCCAGCAGCTTGCCCTCGACAGGGTTTGGGGGCTACACCTTC	.	TRBV5-4	TRBJ1-2	TRBD1
CASSDKTGGSEQYF	TGCGCCAGCAGCGACAAAACAGGGGGTTCCGAGCAGTACTTC	.	TRBV5-1	TRBJ2-7	TRBD1
CASSFTLAGGLNEQFF	TGTGCCAGCAGCTTTACACTAGCGGGGGGGCTTAATGAGCAGTTCTTC	.	TRBV7-3	TRBJ2-1	TRBD2
CASSLGQGVNTEAFF	TGTGCCAGCAGCTTAGGACAGGGAGTGAACACTGAAGCTTTCTTT	.	TRBV7-2	TRBJ1-1	TRBD1
CASSEADRVNEQYF	TGTGCCAGCAGTGAAGCTGACAGGGTCAACGAGCAGTACTTC	.	TRBV6-1	TRBJ2-7	TRBD1
CASLKQGPGANVLTF	TGTGCCAGCCTCAAACAGGGACCTGGGGCCAACGTCCTGACTTTC	.	TRBV6-5	TRBJ2-6	.
CASSQAHERSIETQYF	TGTGCCAGCAGCCAAGCGCATGAGAGGAGTATAGAGACCCAGTACTTC	.	TRBV3-1/TRBV3-2	TRBJ2-5	.
CAWSWAEDQPQHF	TGTGCCTGGAGTTGGGCAGAAGATCAGCCCCAGCATTTT	few	TRBV30	TRBJ1-5	.
CASSPDSPFETDTQYF	TGTGCCAGCAGCCCTGACTCTCCCTTTGAGACAGATACGCAGTATTTT	.	TRBV5-4	TRBJ2-3	.
CASSQDRGTGWSYGYTF	TGTGCCAGCAGCCAAGACAGAGGGACAGGGTGGTCCTATGGCTACACCTTC	.	TRBV14	TRBJ1-2	TRBD1
CASSYSGAPGNTIYF	TGTGCCAGCAGTTACTCTGGGGCGCCAGGAAACACCATATATTTT	.	TRBV6-5	TRBJ1-3	.
CASSLGSTNEKLFF	TGCGCCAGCAGCTTGGGCAGTACTAATGAAAAACTGTTTTTT	.	TRBV5-1	TRBJ1-4	.
CASKAGDNEQFF	TGTGCCAGCAAAGCGGGGGACAATGAGCAGTTCTTC	.	TRBV2	TRBJ2-1	TRBD2
CASSPPQINTEAFF	TGTGCCAGCTCACCACCACAGATAAACACTGAAGCTTTCTTT	once	TRBV18	TRBJ1-1	.
CAWGPMGHEAFF	TGTGCCTGGGGTCCTATGGGGCATGAAGCTTTCTTT	.	TRBV30	TRBJ1-1	.
CASSQGQSDSPLHF	TGTGCCAGCAGCCAGGGACAGAGTGATTCACCCCTCCACTTT	.	TRBV3-1/TRBV3-2	TRBJ1-6	TRBD1
CASLGSSGNTIYF	TGTGCCAGCCTAGGGAGCTCTGGAAACACCATATATTTT	.	TRBV7-9	TRBJ1-3	.
CASSLLAGGRDNEQFF	TGTGCCAGCAGTCTACTAGCGGGGGGAAGAGACAATGAGCAGTTCTTC	.	TRBV3-1/TRBV3-2	TRBJ2-1	TRBD2
CASSPPAGGYTF	TGTGCCAGCTCACCACCGGCAGGGGGCTACACCTTC	.	TRBV18	TRBJ1-2	.
CSVASVPGAYNEQFF	TGCAGCGTCGCCTCCGTCCCGGGGGCCTACAATGAGCAGTTCTTC	.	TRBV29-1	TRBJ2-1	.
CASSGQPGFRGNTIYF	TGTGCCAGCAGCGGGCAACCGGGATTCAGGGGAAACACCATATATTTT	few	TRBV9	TRBJ1-3	.
CASSEDGENTEAFF	TGTGCCAGCAGCGAAGACGGGGAGAACACTGAAGCTTTCTTT	few	TRBV7-2	TRBJ1-1	.
CASSIERRQETQYF	TGTGCCAGCAGTATAGAGCGCCGACAAGAGACCCAGTACTTC	.	TRBV6-5	TRBJ2-5	.
CASSVDRDAGYTF	TGCGCCAGCAGCGTAGACAGGGATGCTGGCTACACCTTC	.	TRBV10-1	TRBJ1-2	TRBD1
CASMARYMNTEAFF	TGTGCCAGCATGGCCAGATACATGAACACTGAAGCTTTCTTT	.	TRBV6-5	TRBJ1-1	.
CASSWDRGPQHF	TGTGCCAGCAGCTGGGACAGGGGTCCCCAGCATTTT	few	TRBV7-9	TRBJ1-5	TRBD1
CASSMQGRANTGELFF	TGTGCCAGTAGTATGCAGGGGCGAGCGAACACCGGGGAGCTGTTTTTT	.	TRBV19	TRBJ2-2	.
CASSSLWQGEYGYTF	TGTGCCAGCAGTTCCCTCTGGCAGGGCGAGTATGGCTACACCTTC	.	TRBV6-5	TRBJ1-2	.
CATRSPLYGYTF	TGTGCCACCCGATCCCCCCTATATGGCTACACCTTC	.	TRBV2	TRBJ1-2	.
CASSPEGWEGPQHF	TGTGCCAGCTCACCGGAGGGATGGGAAGGGCCCCAGCATTTT	.	TRBV18	TRBJ1-5	.
CASSLESLLDEQYF	TGCGCCAGCAGCTTGGAATCCCTTCTTGACGAGCAGTACTTC	.	TRBV5-1	TRBJ2-7	.
CASSLDRETQYF	TGTGCCAGCAGCCTGGACAGGGAGACGCAGTATTTT	.	TRBV3-1/TRBV3-2	TRBJ2-3	TRBD1
CASSAAQGNIQYF	TGTGCCAGCAGCGCAGCCCAGGGAAACATTCAGTACTTC	.	TRBV9	TRBJ2-4	.
CASSMEVGGLYSNQPQHF	TGTGCCAGTAGTATGGAGGTCGGAGGGCTATATAGCAATCAGCCCCAGCATTTT	once	TRBV19	TRBJ1-5	.